The sequence of this TCR beta chain was determined in a study of blood T cells in healthy people across ages (dated by TCRdb to between 2014 and 2016). Background for the entire study: In model experiments, template switching captured about one uniquely barcoded TCR beta cDNA molecule for every two T cells. Four age groups were formed from the donors: young (average approximately 15 years), middle-aged (roughly 38), aged (about 62) and long-lived (about 80). Donors of different ages were randomly distributed across sequencing lanes to avoid experimental bias. Using the same blood draw, the study looked at two additional independent replicas of 1 million unique cDNA reads for two donors, one aged 18 to 29 and the other aged 80 or older. Age-related changes in TCR beta repertoire diversity were measured in the study by deep sequencing normalized with unique cDNA molecular identifiers.

Library method: 5' RACE. Sequencing instrument: Illumina HiSeq 2500. A second roughly 7 to 11 cycle PCR used a sample-barcoded 5' primer and a J-beta primer mix. Each TCR beta cDNA molecule received a unique molecular identifier from a template-switch 5' adaptor carrying 12 random nucleotides. Each sample yielded at least 3 million CDR3-containing paired-end reads. The Mint cDNA synthesis kit, primed by a TRBC-specific oligonucleotide, was used to synthesize first-strand cDNA from all RNA. Following uracil-DNA glycosylase treatment, all cDNA underwent a first 18-cycle PCR with the universal primers M1SS and BC2_uni_R. The original methods were these. Each sample was normalized by randomly selecting 1 million high-quality reads, each carrying a distinct molecular identifier. Instead of being binned into consensus sequences, reads with shared molecular identifiers were discarded. MiTCR, run with a Q25 quality threshold and the strictest error-elimination algorithm, handled CDR3 identification, clonotype clustering and error correction. Lower-bound total TCR beta diversity was estimated with a nonparametric unseen species model using Euler transformation. TCRdb's own reprocessing of the public reads used fastp at Q25 and MiXCR and kept productive beta chains. Entries that share a CDR3 protein sequence are merged under the most common genes and DNA. TCRdb's processing, not the study's, gives the V and J calls here. In this sample the table shows 1.2 million to 1.5 million distinct CDR3 sequences, approximately 59% of which occur a single time. The ten largest clonotypes hold over 6.5% of the sample.

Donors were under 40 systemically healthy Caucasian individuals from Russia aged roughly 6 to 100 years. About 9.6 milliliters of peripheral blood were collected from each donor into EDTA-treated Vacutainer tubes. Ficoll-Paque density-gradient centrifugation was used to isolate PBMCs, with at least 6 million obtained per sample. Trizol reagent was used to extract total RNA from PBMCs, with at least 6 micrograms per sample. Naive CD45RAhigh/CD27high T cell percentages were measured by flow cytometry on a PBMC aliquot from every donor. Relative to germline, V is missing 0 bases and J is missing 5 bases, with 8 bases of the junction outside any gene match. In the germline V gene, CDR1 corresponds to MGHRA and CDR2 to YSYEKL. The CDR3 runs 16 amino acids, cysteine and phenylalanine included. CDR3 DNA is the only sequence kept; it has 48 bases, read in frame from the first base. Details on this clonotype: Its cognate antigen has yet to be identified. No base qualities exist here, and no much larger clone lies one base off it.

The research as a whole found: Because donor CMV infection status was unknown, age-related changes in expanded clonotypes were potentially confounded. Estimates of total diversity based on one million sequenced T cells were regarded as lower bounds and as underestimates. The long-lived group showed more naive CD4+ T cells, fewer expanded clones and increased TCR diversity than the aged group, suggesting age selection. Observed TCR beta diversity correlated strongly with the percentage of naive T cells measured by flow cytometry. Observed TCR beta diversity per million T cells fell roughly linearly with age, and a significant reduction was already apparent by age about 36. Conclusive comparison of naive and antigen-experienced compartments was prevented by the profiling of bulk unsorted PBMCs.

The sample was blood. This sequence uses TRBV4-1 and TRBJ2-5, and 8 junction bases match TRBD2. The TCR originated in a man aged 18 to 30 in good health. The DNA sequence is given as TGCGCCAGCAGCCAAGACGCCGGGGGGGCCTGGGAGACCCAGTACTTC. It translates as CASSQDAGGAWETQYF.